The rows below give T cell receptor beta chains drawn from one sample of a study of blood T cell repertoires in COVID-19. Some clones are missing from TCRdb's copy, which holds only in-frame ones; the method was immunoSEQ multiplex PCR. The sample consists of roughly 140,000 clones, roughly four fifths of them appearing once. Sequenced: peripheral blood. All receptors come from a human donor with acute or convalescent COVID-19. The donor label of this sample is uncertain. The CDR3 runs from the conserved cysteine through the conserved F or W. D genes are given only for firm matches. Size is stated for part of the rows, as once, few or many counts, or as a class when the clone is expanded.

- TRBJ2-1 - TRBV19 TGTGCCAGTAGTTTGACAGTGATCAATGAGCAGTTCTTC CASSLTVINEQFF
TRBD1 TRBJ1-5 few TRBV30 TGTGCCTGGAGTGCCGGACAGGAGGGCAATCAGCCCCAGCATTTT CAWSAGQEGNQPQHF
TRBD1 TRBJ2-1 - TRBV9 TGTGCCAGCAGCCTGTCGGGACAGGGCTACAATGAGCAGTTCTTC CASSLSGQGYNEQFF
- TRBJ2-1 - TRBV7-2 TGTGCCAGCAGCCCGGGCCCGGGGAGCGTCCCCTACAATGAGCAGTTCTTC CASSPGPGSVPYNEQFF
- TRBJ1-5 - TRBV14 TGTGCCAGCAGCCAAGACAGCCCTCTCCGGGATTTATATAGCAATCAGCCCCAGCATTTT CASSQDSPLRDLYSNQPQHF
- TRBJ1-6 - TRBV27 TGTGCCAGCAGTCCCCGAGGGCGTAAGGCTCTAAATTCACCCCTCCACTTT CASSPRGRKALNSPLHF
TRBD1 TRBJ2-6 - TRBV7-3 TGTGCCAGCAGCTTAATCGGGACAGCGAGCTCTGGGGCCAACGTCCTGACTTTC CASSLIGTASSGANVLTF
- TRBJ1-1 - TRBV5-1 TGCGCCAGCAGCCCTTACCCGCAGGGTGCGAACACTGAAGCTTTCTTT CASSPYPQGANTEAFF
TRBD1 TRBJ1-1 few TRBV2 TGTGCCAGCACCCGGGACAGGGACACTGAAGCTTTCTTT CASTRDRDTEAFF
- TRBJ1-5 - TRBV2 TGTGCCAGCAGCTACGGACAAAGCAATCAGCCCCAGCATTTT CASSYGQSNQPQHF
TRBD2 TRBJ2-5 - TRBV7-2 TGTGCCAGCACCCGGGGGAAAGCGGGGGGCCAAGAGACCCAGTACTTC CASTRGKAGGQETQYF
TRBD1 TRBJ1-2 - TRBV5-1 TGCGCCAGCAGCCCCGGGACAGGGATGGAACGTGGCTACACCTTC CASSPGTGMERGYTF
- TRBJ1-3 - TRBV29-1 TGCAGCGTCGGGACTTTCAAAAACACCATATATTTT CSVGTFKNTIYF
- TRBJ2-5 - TRBV5-1 TGCGCCAGCAGCCAACGGTACCAAGAGACCCAGTACTTC CASSQRYQETQYF
TRBD1 TRBJ1-2 - TRBV2 TGTGCCAGCAGTGGGACAGGGGACCATGGCTACACCTTC CASSGTGDHGYTF
- TRBJ1-2 - TRBV7-3 TGTGCCAGCAGCTTAGGGTCAGGCCTTGGCTACACCTTC CASSLGSGLGYTF
TRBD1 TRBJ1-2 - TRBV6-5 TGTGCCAGCAGTAGGGACAGCTATGGCTACACCTTC CASSRDSYGYTF
- TRBJ1-2 - TRBV24-1 TGTGCCACCAGTGAGGGTGACACCGATGGCTACACCTTC CATSEGDTDGYTF
TRBD1 TRBJ1-4 - TRBV7-8 TGTGCCAGCAGCTCCGAGGGACAGGACGGGCGAAAACTGTTTTTT CASSSEGQDGRKLFF
TRBD1 TRBJ1-2 - TRBV7-8 TGTGCCAGCAGCCCCTCACCGACAGGGGTGAATGGCTACACCTTC CASSPSPTGVNGYTF
TRBD2 TRBJ2-7 - TRBV4-2 TGTGCCAGCAGCCAAGATCGGAGCGGGGGGCCCGAGCAGTACTTC CASSQDRSGGPEQYF
TRBD2 TRBJ2-1 - TRBV10-2 TGCGCCAGCAGTGAGAGGTTAGCGGGGACCAATGAGCAGTTCTTC CASSERLAGTNEQFF
- TRBJ1-1 - TRBV29-1 TGCAGCGTTGTCCCCAGGGGGAACACTGAAGCTTTCTTT CSVVPRGNTEAFF
- TRBJ1-4 - TRBV5-1 TGCGCCAGCAGCTCTGGACAGTATACAACTAATGAAAAACTGTTTTTT CASSSGQYTTNEKLFF
- TRBJ1-1 - TRBV7-9 TGTGCCAGCAGCTTAGGGAGGACTGAAGCTTTCTTT CASSLGRTEAFF
- TRBJ2-3 - TRBV5-1 TGCGCCAGCAGCTTGGCGGGTCCAACCACAGATACGCAGTATTTT CASSLAGPTTDTQYF
TRBD1 TRBJ2-1 - TRBV7-8 TGTGCCAGCAGCTACCGGGGACAGGGGGCGATCAAAACCTACAATGAGCAGTTCTTC CASSYRGQGAIKTYNEQFF
TRBD1 TRBJ2-7 - TRBV15 TGTGCCACCAGCAGAGCGCAGGGGGCTTACGAGCAGTACTTC CATSRAQGAYEQYF
- TRBJ1-1 - TRBV2 TGTGCCTGCGGGAGGTGGAACACTGAAGCTTTCTTT CACGRWNTEAFF
- TRBJ1-2 once TRBV7-3 TGTGCCAGCAGCCGAACACCTAACTATGGCTACACCTTC CASSRTPNYGYTF
TRBD2 TRBJ2-2 - TRBV12-5 TGTGCTAGTGGTTTATCAGGCAGCGGGAGGTCGGAGCTGTTTTTT CASGLSGSGRSELFF
- TRBJ2-3 - TRBV5-4 TGTGCCACCCGGGTTTCAGGCACAGATACGCAGTATTTT CATRVSGTDTQYF
TRBD1 TRBJ1-2 - TRBV5-1 TGCGCCAGCAGCTTGGTACGTGGACAGGGAGGCACCTTC CASSLVRGQGGTF
- TRBJ1-6 - TRBV7-8 TGTGCCAGCAGCTCTCGGACACTTAGAACACCCCTCCACTTT CASSSRTLRTPLHF
TRBD2 TRBJ2-2 - TRBV14 TGTGCCAGCAGCCGGACTAGCGGGGGGAACACCGGGGAGCTGTTTTTT CASSRTSGGNTGELFF
TRBD1 TRBJ1-4 - TRBV6-1 TGTGCCAGCAGTGAACGGAGGGGGCCAGGAGAAAAACTGTTTTTT CASSERRGPGEKLFF
- TRBJ2-2 - TRBV2 TGTGCCAGCAGTGAACAAGGACAAGCGAACACCGGGGAGCTGTTTTTT CASSEQGQANTGELFF
TRBD2 TRBJ2-1 - TRBV9 TGTGCCAGCAGCGCCGTCCATAGCGGGGGGTACAATGAGCAGTTCTTC CASSAVHSGGYNEQFF
- TRBJ2-1 few TRBV9 TGTGCCAGCAGCGTAGCTGCGGGGGAGCAGTTCTTC CASSVAAGEQFF
- TRBJ1-1 - TRBV5-1 TGCGCCAGCAGCCCGTCGGACACTGACACTGAAGCTTTCTTT CASSPSDTDTEAFF
- TRBJ2-1 - TRBV11-1 TGTGCCAGCAGCTTAGGCGCCTACGCCAATGAGCAGTTCTTC CASSLGAYANEQFF
TRBD2 TRBJ2-5 - TRBV5-1 TGCGCCAGCAGTCGCGGGACTAGCGTCGCCCAAGAGACCCAGTACTTC CASSRGTSVAQETQYF
- TRBJ1-6 - TRBV6-5 TGTGCCAGCAGTAGACAGAAGGAGTCACCCCTCCACTTT CASSRQKESPLHF
TRBD1 TRBJ2-2 - TRBV7-9 TGTGCCAGCAGCTCGCGGACAGGGTCGGACACCGGGGAGCTGTTTTTT CASSSRTGSDTGELFF
- TRBJ2-7 - TRBV9 TGTGCCAGCAGCGTAGGGCCCTCCAGCTCCTACGAGCAGTACTTC CASSVGPSSSYEQYF
- TRBJ1-3 once TRBV6-2/TRBV6-3 TGTGCCAGCAGTGGGGCCACTGGAAACACCATATATTTT CASSGATGNTIYF
- TRBJ2-5 - TRBV15 TGTGCCACCAGAGACATCACGAAGACCCAGTACTTC CATRDITKTQYF
TRBD1 TRBJ1-4 - TRBV5-5 TGTGCCAGCAGCTCGAACAGGGGTAATGAAAAACTGTTTTTT CASSSNRGNEKLFF
- TRBJ2-7 - TRBV5-5 TGTGCCAGCACCAAGACAGGTACTATGTACGAGCAGTACTTC CASTKTGTMYEQYF
TRBD1 TRBJ1-1 - TRBV3-1/TRBV3-2 TGTGCCAGCAGCCCACAGGGGGGTGGCACTGAAGCTTTCTTT CASSPQGGGTEAFF
TRBD1 TRBJ2-5 few TRBV30 TGTGCCTGGAGTCCGTGGGACAGCTTACAAGAGACCCAGTACTTC CAWSPWDSLQETQYF
- TRBJ2-2 - TRBV12-3/TRBV12-4 TGTGCCAGCAGGTCAGCCAGGTCAGGGGAGCTGTTTTTT CASRSARSGELFF
TRBD1 TRBJ1-1 - TRBV25-1 TGTGCCAGCAGCGGACAGGGATCCGCTGAAGCTTTCTTT CASSGQGSAEAFF
TRBD1 TRBJ1-2 once TRBV19 TGTGCCAGCCACCCCGGGGTCGGGACAGGGCGTGGCTACACCTTC CASHPGVGTGRGYTF
- TRBJ1-2 - TRBV4-2 TGTGCCAGCAGCCAAACGGGAGAGCCGGGGAGCTATGGCTACACCTTC CASSQTGEPGSYGYTF
TRBD1 TRBJ1-2 - TRBV12-3/TRBV12-4 TGTGCCAGCAGTTGGACAGGCGAGTATGGCTACACCTTC CASSWTGEYGYTF
TRBD1 TRBJ1-5 - TRBV4-2 TGTGCCAGCAGCCAAAGGGACAGGAGGAGCAATCAGCCCCAGCATTTT CASSQRDRRSNQPQHF